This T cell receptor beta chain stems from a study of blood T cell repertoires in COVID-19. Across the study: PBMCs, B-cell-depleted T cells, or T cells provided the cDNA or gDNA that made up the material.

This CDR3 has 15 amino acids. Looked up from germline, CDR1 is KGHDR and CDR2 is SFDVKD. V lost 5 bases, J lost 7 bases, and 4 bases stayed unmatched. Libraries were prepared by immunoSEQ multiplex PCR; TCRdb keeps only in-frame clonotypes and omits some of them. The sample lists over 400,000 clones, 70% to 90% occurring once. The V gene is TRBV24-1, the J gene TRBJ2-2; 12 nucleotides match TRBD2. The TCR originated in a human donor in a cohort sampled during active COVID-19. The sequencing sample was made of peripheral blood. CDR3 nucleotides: TGTGCCACCAGTGCGCGGACTAGCGGGGTCGGGGAGCTGTTTTTT. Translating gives CATSARTSGVGELFF.